These 25 T cell receptor beta chains were sequenced from one sample in a study of CD8+CD57+ T cells in acquired aplastic anemia. Before being chosen for sequencing, patients had shown CD8+CD57+ cell expansion by flow cytometry. TCR beta VDJ and CDR3 were profiled, and genomic DNA was the template. A single record per CDR3 protein comes from TCRdb applying MiXCR to the reads. The sample lists some 200,000 distinct CDR3 sequences; under 55% were seen once. The specimen was sorted CD4+, CD8+, or CD8+CD57+ T cells (not recorded which) from PBMCs. All receptors derive from a human donor with aplastic anemia.

With regard to this clonotype: The junction does not match germline at one end; this may be a read error. The rearrangement links TRBV25-1 to TRBJ2-1, with 7 bases aligning to TRBD2. The J call may be incorrect, as the DNA end agrees better with TRBJ2-7. Looked up from germline, CDR1 is MGHDK and CDR2 is SYGVNS. The CDR3 contains 15 residues. The CDR3 DNA is TGCGCCAGCAGGGAAGCGGGGAGCTCCTACAATGAGCAGTACTTC. It yields the protein CASREAGSSYNEQYF.

This clonotype came up many times. This chain uses TRBV11-1 with TRBJ1-3; the D gene is possibly TRBD1 (5 bases). The V end lost 2 bases, the J end lost 2 bases, and 19 bases lay between the germline ends. This CDR3 has 18 amino acids. Germline values: CDR1 SGHAT, CDR2 FQDESV (reference sequence). The CDR3 region has the DNA TGTGCCAGCAGCTTAATCCACGGTCGCCTGGGGGCTGGAAACACCATATATTTT. Translating gives CASSLIHGRLGAGNTIYF.

The chain employs TRBV10-3 and TRBJ1-2; no reliable D call. The CDR3 spans 15 residues. CDR1 ENHRY and CDR2 SYGVKD come from the germline V gene. V lost 2 bases and J 0 bases, leaving 10 bases between the germline ends. CDR3 DNA sequence: TGTGCCATCAGTGAGGTTCAGTTAGCTAACTATGGCTACACCTTC. Translated, it gives CAISEVQLANYGYTF.

This chain joins TRBV15 and TRBJ1-2; D not certain. CDR3 size: 15 residues. CDR1 is LNHNV, CDR2 YYDKDF, per germline (reference sequence). Trimming left V 0 bases short and J 4 bases short, with 12 bases between. DNA for the CDR3: TGTGCCACCAGCAGAGATCGTGGACCAGGCTATGGCTACACCTTC. This encodes CATSRDRGPGYGYTF.

This clonotype has a handful of counts. This chain links TRBV24-1 with TRBJ2-2; D is perhaps TRBD1 (5 bases). The ends were cut back, 4 bases at V and 3 bases at J, with 8 bases in the middle. This CDR3 is built from 14 residues. The germline V gene encodes CDR1 KGHDR and CDR2 SFDVKD. The DNA for the CDR3 is TGTGCCACCAGTGAAGGGGAATACACCGGGGAGCTGTTTTTT. It codes for CATSEGEYTGELFF.

The chain joins TRBV7-9 to TRBJ1-6; TRBD1 aligns across 9 bases. The CDR3 runs to 15 residues. CDR1 SEHNR and CDR2 FQNEAQ come from the germline V gene (reference sequence). Losses at the gene ends were 4 bases for V and 3 bases for J; bases not matched to a gene: 1. CDR3 sequence (DNA): TGTGCCAGCAGCTCGGACAGGGGCTATAATTCACCCCTCCACTTT. It is translated as CASSSDRGYNSPLHF.

This clonotype was found many times. This chain connects TRBV5-4 to TRBJ2-3; 16 positions match TRBD2. The V gene end was trimmed by 6 bases and the J gene end by 3 bases; junction bases not matched to a gene: 7. This CDR3 is 17 amino acids long. The germline V gene has CDR1 SGHNT and CDR2 YYREEE (reference sequence). The CDR3 coding sequence is TGTGCCAGCATCCTGGGACTAGCGGGAGGGCCAACAGATACGCAGTATTTT. It translates to CASILGLAGGPTDTQYF. Filled out from reference TRBV5-4 and TRBJ2-3, the complete variable domain reads ETGVTQSPTHLIKTRGQQVTLRCSSQSGHNTVSWYQQALGQGPQFIFQYYREEENGRGNFPPRFSGLQFPNYSSELNVNALELDDSALYLCASILGLAGGPTDTQYFGPGTRLTVL.

This clonotype has just a few counts. The rearrangement links TRBV4-1 to TRBJ2-3; no definite D call. The CDR3 has 13 amino acids. V gave up 3 bases and J gave up 5 bases, with 9 bases separating them. Germline V gives CDR1 MGHRA, CDR2 YSYEKL. The CDR3, as DNA: TGCGCCAGCAGCCATCAAGAAGAAGATACGCAGTATTTT. Its protein is CASSHQEEDTQYF.

This clonotype was picked up a small number of times. V is TRBV29-1 and J is TRBJ2-1; a possible D gene is TRBD1 (6 bases). Germline CDR1 SQVTM, CDR2 ANQGSEA. V was trimmed by 4 bases and J by 6 bases, leaving 19 bases between them. The CDR3 is 15 residues long. This CDR3 is CSVGSDRLTGNEQFF. The CDR3 nucleotides read TGCAGCGTTGGTTCGGACAGACTTACGGGCAATGAGCAGTTCTTC.

The chain couples TRBV7-2 to TRBJ2-7; 8 nucleotides match TRBD1. CDR3 length: 15 amino acids. In germline, CDR1 is SGHTA, CDR2 FQGNSA. Trimming took 5 bases from V and 5 from J; bases not matched to a gene: 11. As DNA, the CDR3 is TGTGCCAGCAGCGCCGACAGGGGAGGTTATCACGAGCAGTACTTC. Translating gives CASSADRGGYHEQYF.

V is TRBV3-1 and J is TRBJ2-5; 8 nucleotides align to TRBD1. V lost 4 bases to trimming and J lost 4 bases; unmatched junction nucleotides: 8. The CDR3 is 15 amino acids. Germline CDR1 is LGHDT and CDR2 is YNNKEL (reference sequence). As DNA, the CDR3 is TGTGCCAGCAGCCCCCGGGACAGGTTTCTAGAGACCCAGTACTTC. It translates to CASSPRDRFLETQYF.

There are many counts of this clonotype. This rearrangement joins TRBV6-1 to TRBJ2-7, with D perhaps TRBD1 (6 bases). Germline V gene sequence: CDR1 MNHNS, CDR2 SASEGT. The CDR3 runs to 13 residues. Trimming shortened V by 11 bases and J by 3 bases, and 17 bases separated the two germline ends. CDR3 in DNA: TGTGCCTCCGTCCGACAGGCCAACTACGAGCAGTACTTC. Amino acids: CASVRQANYEQYF.

V usage is TRBV25-1 and J usage is TRBJ2-2; 8 nucleotides agree with TRBD1. The CDR3 consists of 15 residues. V lost 3 bases, J lost 6 bases, and 6 bases stayed unmatched. The germline V gene has CDR1 MGHDK and CDR2 SYGVNS. The CDR3 is CASSDLRGRSGELFF. Written as DNA, the CDR3 is TGTGCCAGCAGTGACCTCAGGGGGCGGTCCGGGGAGCTGTTTTTT. Together with reference TRBV25-1 and TRBJ2-2, the CDR3 gives the full variable domain: EADIYQTPRYLVIGTGKKITLECSQTMGHDKMYWYQQDPGMELHLIHYSYGVNSTEKGDLSSESTVSRIRTEHFPLTLESARPSHTSQYLCASSDLRGRSGELFFGEGSRLTVL.

In this sample, this clonotype turned up many times. V gene TRBV29-1 combines with J gene TRBJ2-3; TRBD2 might be the D (6 bases). Trimming left V 6 bases short and J 2 bases short, with 12 bases between. The germline V gene has CDR1 SQVTM and CDR2 ANQGSEA. The CDR3 is 13 amino acids. In DNA form, the CDR3 reads TGCAGCGTGGCGGGACGGCACACAGATACGCAGTATTTT. This gives the protein CSVAGRHTDTQYF.

For the CDR3, the DNA is TGCAGCGTGGCTATGACTAGCGGGAGGTGGGCTGAGCAGTTCTTC. It is translated as CSVAMTSGRWAEQFF. The chain recombines TRBV29-1 with TRBJ2-1; 13 bases map to TRBD2. V lost 6 bases, J lost 9 bases, and 11 bases stayed unmatched. The CDR3 is 15 amino acids. In germline, CDR1 is SQVTM, CDR2 ANQGSEA.

This clonotype has ten or more counts. V gene TRBV28 combines with J gene TRBJ1-4; D may be TRBD1 (5 bases). Trimming pared 6 bases from V and 7 bases from J, leaving 12 bases between. From germline, CDR1 is MDHEN and CDR2 SYDVKM. This CDR3 comprises 13 residues. CDR3 residues: CASSPTGGEKLFF. As DNA, the CDR3 is TGTGCCAGCAGCCCCACCGGGGGTGAAAAACTGTTTTTT.

This sequence joins TRBV6-4 and TRBJ1-2; D not certain. Deletions cut 0 bases from V and 10 bases from J, with 9 bases between. In germline, CDR1 is MRHNA, CDR2 SNTAGT. The CDR3 covers 12 residues. This CDR3 reads CASSDSLGSYTF. In DNA form, the CDR3 reads TGTGCCAGCAGTGACTCGCTCGGGTCCTACACCTTC.

This clonotype was recorded a few times. V is TRBV3-1 and J is TRBJ2-5; a possible D gene is TRBD2 (6 bases). The ends were cut back, 4 bases at V and 2 bases at J, with 17 bases in the middle. CDR3 length equals 16 residues. Germline V gene lookup returns CDR1 LGHDT and CDR2 YNNKEL (reference sequence). The CDR3 nucleotides read TGTGCCAGCAGCCCCCGGGGGTCCAGGAGACAAGAGACCCAGTACTTC. Its translation: CASSPRGSRRQETQYF.

DNA for the CDR3: TGTGCCATCAGTGCCGATATAACAGGGGTCCATGGCTACACCTTC. Protein sequence: CAISADITGVHGYTF. The V and J genes are TRBV10-3 and TRBJ1-2, with 7 bases fitting TRBD1. Germline V gene sequence: CDR1 ENHRY, CDR2 SYGVKD. Losses at the gene ends were 4 bases for V and 6 bases for J; bases not matched to a gene: 11. CDR3 size: 15 residues.

This chain joins TRBV13 and TRBJ2-5; D remains ambiguous. In germline, CDR1 is PRHDT, CDR2 FYEKMQ (reference sequence). This CDR3 contains 13 residues. Trimming shortened V by 4 bases and J by 1 base, and 7 bases separated the two germline ends. The CDR3 coding sequence is TGTGCCAGCAGCTCACAGCTCCAAGAGACCCAGTACTTC. This encodes CASSSQLQETQYF.

The rearrangement links TRBV15 to TRBJ2-3, with no clear D. Germline CDR1 reads LNHNV; CDR2 reads YYDKDF (reference sequence). The CDR3 totals 12 residues. With 8 bases removed from V and 0 bases from J, the gap between germline ends came to 6 bases. In DNA form, the CDR3 reads TGTGCCACCTGGGCGAGCACAGATACGCAGTATTTT. Amino acids: CATWASTDTQYF.

The CDR3 nucleotides read TGTGCCACCTCGGATACCGGGGCCAACGTCCTGACTTTC. Its translation: CATSDTGANVLTF. The chain employs TRBV24-1 and TRBJ2-6; the D is unclear. CDR1 and CDR2 (germline): KGHDR, SFDVKD. The V end lost 9 bases, the J end lost 4 bases, and 9 bases lay between the germline ends. This CDR3 has 13 residues.

V and J are TRBV2 and TRBJ2-2; D gene uncertain. V was pared by 5 bases and J by 8 bases, with 9 bases between. This CDR3 comprises 12 residues. Germline values: CDR1 SNHLY, CDR2 FYNNEI. The CDR3 DNA sequence: TGTGCCAGCAGTATGACGACAGGGGAGCTGTTTTTT. This codes for CASSMTTGELFF.

This chain uses TRBV7-9 with TRBJ1-2; 7 bases match TRBD1. The CDR3 covers 12 residues. V dropped 5 bases and J dropped 8; count of bases not matched to a gene: 5. CDR1 is SEHNR and CDR2 is FQNEAQ in the germline V gene (reference sequence). The CDR3 is CASSEGARGYTF. CDR3 DNA sequence: TGTGCCAGCAGCGAGGGGGCGCGGGGCTACACCTTC.

A remark on this clonotype: This may stem from a read error, because a much larger clone lies one nucleotide away. The chain uses TRBV6-1 and TRBJ1-1; D perhaps matches TRBD1 (5 bases). The CDR3 extends over 14 amino acids. V lost 6 bases and J lost 4, with 15 bases in between. Germline V lookup: CDR1 MNHNS, CDR2 SASEGT. The DNA for the CDR3 is TGTGCCAGCAGCTCAGTACAGGTCCGCACTGAAGCTTTCTTT. Translation gives CASSSVQVRTEAFF.